The next 27 T cell receptor beta chains were all read from a single sample in a study of T-cell memory formation after mild COVID-19. TCRdb passed the 5' RACE reads through MiXCR, listing each CDR3 protein once. The sample carries just under 150,000 distinct CDR3 sequences, 19% recorded once. Sequencing input: PBMCs or a T cell subset sorted from them (not recorded which). Every receptor here comes from an adult woman who had mild COVID-19 (a few samples of this study predate the infection). Cell type and time point are not known.

The sample holds a few counts of this clonotype. J is TRBJ1-2 and V is TRBV12-3 or TRBV12-4; no reliable D call. Deletions cut 3 bases from V and 7 bases from J, with 9 bases between. The CDR3 has 12 amino acids. Written as DNA, the CDR3 is TGTGCCAGCAGTTTCCCGGGGATTGGCTACACCTTC. This codes for CASSFPGIGYTF.

In its sample, this clonotype was seen many times. The chain is built from TRBV29-1 and TRBJ2-5, with D perhaps given as TRBD1 or TRBD2 (5 bases each). The CDR3 loop spans 13 amino acids. Trimming cost V 6 bases and J 5 bases, with 16 bases left between them. Looked up from germline, CDR1 is SQVTM and CDR2 is ANQGSEA. The CDR3 DNA is TGCAGCGTATCCCGGGACCCGGGGGAGACCCAGTACTTC. This translates into CSVSRDPGETQYF.

This clonotype was counted a few times. The chain joins TRBV5-5 to TRBJ2-3; 9 nucleotides agree with TRBD1. Per germline, CDR1 SGHKS and CDR2 YYEKEE (reference sequence). The CDR3 contains 16 residues. The V segment lost 5 bases and the J segment 4 bases; nucleotides outside the gene matches: 11. CDR3 in amino acids: CASSRTGTGSADTQYF. The DNA for the CDR3 is TGTGCCAGCAGTAGAACCGGGACAGGGTCGGCAGATACGCAGTATTTT.

J is TRBJ2-2 and V is TRBV24-1, with no clear D. Germline V lookup: CDR1 KGHDR, CDR2 SFDVKD. V lost 5 bases, J lost 6 bases, and 9 bases lay in between. The CDR3 is 13 residues long. The CDR3 DNA is TGTGCCACCAGTGTTCCTTGGGCCGGGGAGCTGTTTTTT. Its translation: CATSVPWAGELFF.

The sample holds a few counts of this clonotype. This chain connects TRBV7-2 to TRBJ2-1; 8 bases are shared with TRBD2. V trimming: 1 base; J trimming: 1 base; junction bases outside the gene matches: 3. In germline, CDR1 is SGHTA, CDR2 FQGNSA. CDR3 length: 16 residues. This CDR3 is CASSLVASGSYNEQFF. The CDR3 coding sequence is TGTGCCAGCAGCTTAGTGGCTAGCGGGTCCTACAATGAGCAGTTCTTC.

This sequence joins TRBV6-6 and TRBJ2-7; D is perhaps TRBD1 (5 bases). The CDR3 has 14 residues. The germline V gene has CDR1 MNHNY and CDR2 SVGAGI (reference sequence). Deletions cut 5 bases from V and 1 base from J, with 12 bases between. The CDR3 here is CASSRGLGSYEQYF. The DNA for the CDR3 is TGTGCCAGCAGTAGGGGTTTGGGTTCCTACGAGCAGTACTTC.

In its sample, this clonotype was seen a few times. The chain is built from TRBV20-1 and TRBJ2-3, with a tentative D call TRBD1 (5 bases). Germline V lookup: CDR1 DFQATT, CDR2 SNEGSKA (reference sequence). Trimming left V 0 bases short and J 4 bases short, with 11 bases between. The CDR3 is 14 amino acids. The CDR3 sequence is CSARDPTGSDTQYF. The CDR3 DNA reads TGCAGTGCTAGAGACCCCACAGGTTCAGATACGCAGTATTTT.

The chain recombines TRBV4-1 with TRBJ2-3; 11 bases are shared with TRBD2. CDR3 length: 18 residues. With V trimmed by 2 bases and J by 6 bases, 13 bases remained unmatched. Germline CDR1 is MGHRA and CDR2 is YSYEKL. The CDR3 here is CASSQTGTSGGGSDTQYF. The CDR3 coding sequence is TGCGCCAGCAGCCAAACCGGGACTAGCGGTGGTGGAAGTGATACGCAGTATTTT.

This chain links TRBV18 with TRBJ1-3; TRBD1 might be the D (5 bases). Germline CDR1 KGHSH, CDR2 LQKENI. Trimming stripped 2 bases from V and 0 bases from J, with 5 bases between. The CDR3 length is 14 residues. In DNA, the CDR3 is TGTGCCAGCTCACCAAGGGGCTCTGGAAACACCATATATTTT. This codes for CASSPRGSGNTIYF.

The V gene is TRBV2, the J gene TRBJ1-5; D remains ambiguous. Per germline, CDR1 SNHLY and CDR2 FYNNEI. The CDR3 spans 13 residues. The ends were cut back, 7 bases at V and 7 bases at J, with 14 bases in the middle. The CDR3 DNA reads as TGTGCCAGCACGGTCGGAATGAACCAGCCCCAGCATTTT. This codes for CASTVGMNQPQHF.

This clonotype was counted only a few times. This chain joins TRBV15 and TRBJ2-7; D tentatively reads TRBD1 or TRBD2 (5 bases each). The V and J ends lost 0 bases and 5 bases respectively, with 17 bases between them. This CDR3 has 16 amino acids. Germline CDR1 and CDR2: LNHNV and YYDKDF (reference sequence). The CDR3 DNA follows: TGTGCCACCAGCAGAGATGGGGGAACGGGGAACGACGAGCAGTACTTC. Its protein product is CATSRDGGTGNDEQYF.

The chain uses TRBV4-1 and TRBJ2-7; 10 nucleotides agree with TRBD1. J lost 8 bases, V lost 0 bases, and 7 bases had no gene match. This CDR3 spans 15 amino acids. Germline V gene data show CDR1 as MGHRA and CDR2 as YSYEKL. CDR3 protein: CASSQDHGQGVKQYF. The CDR3 DNA is TGCGCCAGCAGCCAAGATCACGGACAGGGGGTGAAGCAGTACTTC.

This clonotype was observed a few times. V and J are TRBV20-1 and TRBJ2-7, with 7 bases lining up with TRBD1. Germline V gives CDR1 DFQATT, CDR2 SNEGSKA (reference sequence). CDR3 length equals 12 residues. V lost 5 bases, J lost 0 bases, and 1 base stayed unmatched. The CDR3 protein is CSAGTVSYEQYF. CDR3 coding DNA: TGCAGTGCTGGGACAGTCTCCTACGAGCAGTACTTC.

This clonotype was observed many times. The chain has TRBV7-6 and TRBJ2-1, with D perhaps matching TRBD1 (6 bases). CDR1 and CDR2 from the germline V gene are SGHVS and FNYEAQ. V was cut by 3 bases and J by 9 bases, with 18 bases left in between. CDR3 length equals 15 residues. The CDR3 here is CASSFRDTSPSEQFF. CDR3 DNA: TGTGCCAGCAGCTTCCGGGACACGTCCCCCTCTGAGCAGTTCTTC.

The chain is built from TRBV28 and TRBJ2-5; no firm D call. The V end was cut by 7 bases, the J end by 5 bases, with 8 bases between. Germline CDR1 and CDR2: MDHEN and SYDVKM. The CDR3 is made up of 11 amino acids. CDR3 in amino acids: CASTLGETQYF. Here the CDR3 DNA reads TGTGCCAGCACCCTAGGGGAGACCCAGTACTTC.

This sequence joins TRBV20-1 and TRBJ1-6, with D uncertain. The CDR3 loop spans 13 amino acids. Germline V gives CDR1 DFQATT, CDR2 SNEGSKA (reference sequence). Trimming removed 0 bases at V and 14 bases at J, with 14 bases between. CDR3 residues: CSARDPTDLSLHF. CDR3 bases: TGCAGTGCTAGAGATCCGACGGATCTATCCCTCCACTTT.

This chain uses TRBV5-1 with TRBJ2-5; the D is unclear. Germline V gene lookup returns CDR1 SGHRS and CDR2 YFSETQ. The CDR3 is 14 residues long. Trimming took 0 bases from V and 0 from J, leaving 6 bases between them. CDR3 amino acids: CASSLGPDQETQYF. In nucleotides, the CDR3 is TGCGCCAGCAGCTTGGGGCCAGACCAAGAGACCCAGTACTTC.

The V and J genes are TRBV7-2 and TRBJ2-5; D gene uncertain. V lost 4 bases and J lost 4, with 7 bases in between. CDR1 and CDR2 from the germline V gene are SGHTA and FQGNSA. The CDR3 runs to 12 residues. CDR3 nucleotide sequence: TGTGCCAGCAGCTCTACGGCAGAGACCCAGTACTTC. This encodes CASSSTAETQYF.

Only a few counts were recorded for this clonotype. The gene calls are TRBV9 and TRBJ2-5; D remains unclear. V lost 2 bases and J lost 1, with 6 bases in between. The germline V gene has CDR1 SGDLS and CDR2 YYNGEE. The CDR3 loop spans 13 amino acids. DNA of the CDR3: TGTGCCAGCAGCGTGTCCCCCCAAGAGACCCAGTACTTC. Translating gives CASSVSPQETQYF.

This clonotype has ten or more counts. CDR3 residues: CSVGKTGYQETQYF. The CDR3 bases are TGCAGCGTTGGAAAGACAGGATACCAAGAGACCCAGTACTTC. This chain uses TRBV29-1 with TRBJ2-5, with a possible D match to TRBD1 (6 bases). Germline V gene lookup returns CDR1 SQVTM and CDR2 ANQGSEA. Trimming removed 4 bases from V and 0 bases from J, with 12 bases in between. The length of the CDR3 is 14 residues. The full variable domain, completed using reference TRBV29-1 and TRBJ2-5, is SAVISQKPSRDICQRGTSLTIQCQVDSQVTMMFWYRQQPGQSLTLIATANQGSEATYESGFVIDKFPISRPNLTFSTLTVSNMSPEDSSIYLCSVGKTGYQETQYFGPGTRLLVL.

This chain uses TRBV20-1 with TRBJ2-1; a weak D match, TRBD1 (6 bases). From germline, CDR1 is DFQATT and CDR2 SNEGSKA (reference sequence). V was shortened by 7 bases and J by 10 bases, with 14 bases between the two germline ends. The CDR3 sequence is 11 residues long. The CDR3, as DNA: TGCAGTGTTACTCAGGGGAACGAGCAGTTCTTC. This encodes CSVTQGNEQFF.

The CDR3 DNA reads as TGTGCCAGCAGCTTGGCGTCGGGCCGGCCCCAGCATTTT. It encodes CASSLASGRPQHF. The chain combines TRBV5-6 with TRBJ1-5; the D is unclear. With 0 bases removed from V and 9 bases from J, the gap between germline ends came to 10 bases. CDR3 size: 13 residues. Germline V gene data show CDR1 as SGHDT and CDR2 as YYEEEE.

This clonotype appeared many times. CDR3 sequence: CASSQSTYGTDTQYF. CDR3 nucleotide sequence: TGTGCCAGCAGCCAGTCCACCTACGGCACAGATACGCAGTATTTT. The J gene is TRBJ2-3, the V gene TRBV7-9, with D unresolved. The CDR3 spans 15 residues. V was shortened by 5 bases and J by 1 base, with 13 bases between the two germline ends. CDR1 is SEHNR, CDR2 FQNEAQ, per germline (reference sequence).

CDR3 bases: TGCGCCAGCAGCTCAGGGGATGGGACCGGGGAGCTGTTTTTT. As protein: CASSSGDGTGELFF. J is TRBJ2-2 and V is TRBV5-1; weak D call: TRBD1 (6 bases). Germline V lookup: CDR1 SGHRS, CDR2 YFSETQ. The CDR3 consists of 14 residues. V gave up 3 bases and J gave up 5 bases, with 11 bases separating them.

The J gene is TRBJ2-5, the V gene TRBV20-1, with TRBD1 as a possible D gene (7 bases). The germline V gene has CDR1 DFQATT and CDR2 SNEGSKA (reference sequence). The CDR3 spans 12 residues. Trimming pared 2 bases from V and 4 bases from J, leaving 8 bases between. Written as DNA, the CDR3 is TGCAGTGCTAGACAGGGGGGAGAGACCCAGTACTTC. It yields the protein CSARQGGETQYF.

This chain connects TRBV12-3 or TRBV12-4 to TRBJ2-1; 12 bases match TRBD2. V lost 3 bases and J lost 8; bases outside the gene matches: 5. The CDR3 is 15 amino acids. The CDR3 sequence is CASSLSSGGADEQFF. CDR3 DNA sequence: TGTGCCAGCAGTTTGTCTAGCGGGGGGGCCGATGAGCAGTTCTTC.

This clonotype was seen at least ten times. V is TRBV7-2 and J is TRBJ1-1, with a tentative D call TRBD1 (5 bases). The CDR3 is 14 amino acids. Trimming stripped 3 bases from V and 3 bases from J, with 11 bases between. Germline CDR1 reads SGHTA; CDR2 reads FQGNSA. CDR3 residues: CASSFKARDTEAFF. The DNA of the CDR3 is TGTGCCAGCAGCTTTAAGGCCAGGGACACTGAAGCTTTCTTT.